Listed here are 11 T cell receptor beta chains from one sample, sequenced in a study of cytomegalovirus exposure and HLA in healthy donors. PCR amplification relied on 60 Vbeta primers (plus 13 Jbeta primers). Sequencing used immunoSEQ multiplex PCR; TCRdb keeps in-frame clones, though not all of them. The data include fewer than 45,000 clones; the top ten clones carry 8.9%. Sequencing was performed on PBMCs. Receptors were obtained from a man aged 35-49 years in good health and CMV-seropositive.

The chain has TRBV18 and TRBJ1-4, with a weak D call TRBD1 (5 bases). The CDR3 length is 17 residues. V was shortened by 3 bases and J by 7 bases, with 21 bases between the two germline ends. Germline CDR1 is KGHSH and CDR2 is LQKENI. As DNA, the CDR3 is TGTGCCAGCTCACCTAATGCGAACGGGGGGTCTGGTGAAAAACTGTTTTTT. Protein sequence: CASSPNANGGSGEKLFF.

This chain joins TRBV4-3 and TRBJ2-3; tentative D call: TRBD2 (6 bases). Germline CDR1 and CDR2: LGHNA and YSLEER. CDR3 length: 16 amino acids. The V end lost 3 bases, the J end lost 6 bases, and 19 bases lay between the germline ends. CDR3: CASSQSQVGGADTQYF. Written as DNA, the CDR3 is TGCGCCAGCAGCCAGTCCCAGGTCGGGGGAGCGGATACGCAGTATTTT.

A word on this clone: A junction boundary mismatches the germline segment, possibly from a read error. The chain carries TRBV7-7 and TRBJ2-5, with 8 bases fitting TRBD1. The CDR3 has 14 amino acids. Looked up from germline, CDR1 is SSHAT and CDR2 is FNYEAQ (reference sequence). The CDR3 sequence: CASSLGTGIETQYF. For the CDR3, the DNA is TGTGCTAGCAGCCTAGGGACAGGCATAGAGACCCAGTACTTC.

V usage is TRBV7-9 and J usage is TRBJ2-5, with 10 bases that match TRBD1. V lost 5 bases, J lost 7 bases, and 10 bases stayed unmatched. CDR3 length equals 15 residues. From germline, CDR1 is SEHNR and CDR2 FQNEAQ (reference sequence). The CDR3 sequence is CASSQGQGRSVTQYF. The CDR3 region has the DNA TGTGCCAGCAGCCAGGGACAGGGGAGAAGCGTGACCCAGTACTTC.

V usage is TRBV7-2 and J usage is TRBJ2-7, with D maybe TRBD2 (5 bases). Deletions cut 5 bases from V and 2 bases from J, with 16 bases between. The CDR3 consists of 15 residues. Germline-derived CDR1 and CDR2 are SGHTA and FQGNSA. CDR3 sequence reads: CASSRPGRPTYEQYF. In nucleotides, the CDR3 is TGTGCCAGCAGCCGACCTGGGAGACCAACCTACGAGCAGTACTTC. Using reference TRBV7-2 and TRBJ2-7 for the parts outside the CDR3, the full variable domain is GAGVSQSPSNKVTEKGKDVELRCDPISGHTALYWYRQSLGQGLEFLIYFQGNSAPDKSGLPSDRFSAERTGGSVSTLTIQRTQQEDSAVYLCASSRPGRPTYEQYFGPGTRLTVT.

This chain joins TRBV11-3 and TRBJ2-5; TRBD2 agrees at 15 bases. Germline assignment: CDR1 SGHNT and CDR2 YENEEA. The CDR3 has 16 amino acids. With 6 bases clipped from V and 5 bases from J, the junction kept 7 bases outside the gene matches. The chain's CDR3 is CASRQGLAGGGETQYF. The CDR3 DNA follows: TGTGCCAGCAGACAGGGACTAGCGGGAGGAGGGGAGACCCAGTACTTC.

Comment on this clone: In the same sample, other DNA sequences code for this CDR3. V gene TRBV10-2 combines with J gene TRBJ2-6; 8 bases line up with TRBD1. CDR1 WSHSY and CDR2 SAAADI come from the germline V gene. CDR3 size: 16 residues. The J segment lost 2 bases and the V segment lost 6 bases, leaving 6 bases of the junction unmatched. The CDR3 DNA is TGCGCCAGCAGCGCAGGGGGCGGGACTGGGGCCAACGTCCTGACTTTC. Translated: CASSAGGGTGANVLTF.

The genes are TRBV11-2 and TRBJ2-1; maybe TRBD1 (6 bases). Trimming cost V 1 base and J 4 bases, with 8 bases left between them. The CDR3 sequence is 14 residues long. Germline V gene lookup returns CDR1 SGHAT and CDR2 FQNNGV. CDR3 nucleotide sequence: TGTGCCAGCAGCTTAGCCGGACAGTACAATGAGCAGTTCTTC. Encoded protein: CASSLAGQYNEQFF.

V and J are TRBV7-2 and TRBJ2-1; 8 bases match TRBD2. With 1 base clipped from V and 8 bases from J, the junction kept 10 bases outside the gene matches. Germline lookup yields CDR1 SGHTA and CDR2 FQGNSA. The CDR3 sequence is 16 residues long. This CDR3 reads CASSLVGTSGIDEQFF. CDR3 bases: TGTGCCAGCAGCTTAGTAGGTACTAGCGGTATTGATGAGCAGTTCTTC.

The V call is TRBV6-5, the J call TRBJ1-1; 8 bases map to TRBD1. The germline CDR1 and CDR2 sequences are MNHEY and SVGAGI. The CDR3 sequence is 13 residues long. The V segment lost 6 bases and the J segment 4 bases; nucleotides outside the gene matches: 4. CDR3 nucleotides: TGTGCCAGCAGGGCGACAGGGGTCACTGAAGCTTTCTTT. It specifies CASRATGVTEAFF.

The chain couples TRBV7-2 to TRBJ2-2, with D possibly TRBD2 on 6 matching bases. Trimming took off 1 base at V and 5 bases at J, with 14 bases between the two ends. Germline CDR1 is SGHTA and CDR2 is FQGNSA. The length of the CDR3 is 16 residues. The CDR3 DNA reads as TGTGCCAGCAGCTTAGGGTCGGCGGGATGGACCGGGGAGCTGTTTTTT. Protein product: CASSLGSAGWTGELFF.